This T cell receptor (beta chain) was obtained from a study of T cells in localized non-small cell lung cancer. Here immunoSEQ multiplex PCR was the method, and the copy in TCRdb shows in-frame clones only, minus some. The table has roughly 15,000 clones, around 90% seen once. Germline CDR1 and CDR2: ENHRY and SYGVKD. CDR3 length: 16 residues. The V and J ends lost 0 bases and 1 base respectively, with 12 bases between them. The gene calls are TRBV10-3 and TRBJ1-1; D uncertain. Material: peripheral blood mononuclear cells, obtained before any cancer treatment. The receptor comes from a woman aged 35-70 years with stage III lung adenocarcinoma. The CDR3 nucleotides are TGTGCCATCAGTGAGTCCCTGGCAGGAAGGAACACTGAAGCTTTCTTT. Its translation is CAISESLAGRNTEAFF.